The T cell receptor (beta chain) described here comes from a study of T cell repertoires in cytomegalovirus infection. Across the study: Both CMV infection and a matching HLA type were indicated by public TCR beta signatures.

The germline V and J ends were trimmed by 7 bases and 7 bases, with 16 bases remaining between them. This CDR3 contains 14 residues. Germline values: CDR1 LNHDA, CDR2 SQIVND (reference sequence). TCRdb re-called the reads with MiXCR, one entry per CDR3 protein. The table records approximately 500,000 distinct CDR3 sequences, more than 15% of them present only once. A word on this clonotype: Antigen: not known.

Study findings and constraints: Summed public TCR beta family frequency identified CMV carriers bearing the relevant HLA. Clonotypes of TCR beta that were HLA-C-restricted and CMV-specific dominated the ex vivo response.

The rearrangement joins TRBV19 to TRBJ1-4; D unclear. The TCR originated in a human donor in good health (CMV status not recorded). Some clones in this sample may be carry-over from other donors' samples. The specimen sequenced was CD8+ T cells from PBMCs. The CDR3 bases are TGTGCCAGTACCCTTGGCCCTAACGCTGAAAAACTGTTTTTT. Translating gives CASTLGPNAEKLFF.